The present T cell receptor beta chain was sequenced within a study of beta chain features in type 1 diabetes. Notes on the study in general: When Type 1 diabetes patients were examined, their TCRB CDR3s proved moderately but significantly shorter in all four CD4+ subsets.

All of the isolated RNA was reverse transcribed, so expressed TCRB transcripts were sequenced. This table comes from immunoSEQ multiplex PCR, and its TCRdb copy is limited to in-frame clones, with some not included. The sample consists of about 240,000 clones, roughly 14% of them appearing once. The germline V gene encodes CDR1 SQVTM and CDR2 ANQGSEA. The CDR3 sequence is 14 residues long. V gave up 3 bases and J gave up 3 bases, with 13 bases separating them. As to this clone: The antigen remains undetermined.

The gene calls are TRBV29-1 and TRBJ2-3; tentatively, D is TRBD1 (6 bases). The sequence was obtained from a man aged 25 to 40 with type 1 diabetes. Sequencing used naive CD4+ T cells from blood. The CDR3 DNA reads TGCAGCGTTGACCTCCAGGGGAAGACAGATACGCAGTATTTT. It yields the protein CSVDLQGKTDTQYF.